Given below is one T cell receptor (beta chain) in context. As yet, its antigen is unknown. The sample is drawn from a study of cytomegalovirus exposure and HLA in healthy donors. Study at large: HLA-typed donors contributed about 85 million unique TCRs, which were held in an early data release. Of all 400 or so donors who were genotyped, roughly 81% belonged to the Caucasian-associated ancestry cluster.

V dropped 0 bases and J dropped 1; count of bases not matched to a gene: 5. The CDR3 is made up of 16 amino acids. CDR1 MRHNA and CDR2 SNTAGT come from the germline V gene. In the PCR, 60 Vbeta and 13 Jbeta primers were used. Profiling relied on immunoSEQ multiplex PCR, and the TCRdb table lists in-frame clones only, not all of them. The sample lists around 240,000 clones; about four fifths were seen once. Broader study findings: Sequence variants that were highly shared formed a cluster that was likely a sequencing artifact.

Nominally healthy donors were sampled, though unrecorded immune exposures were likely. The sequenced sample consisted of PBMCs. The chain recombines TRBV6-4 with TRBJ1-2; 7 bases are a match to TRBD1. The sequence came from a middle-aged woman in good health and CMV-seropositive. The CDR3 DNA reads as TGTGCCAGCAGTGACTCGAACAGGGGCTATAACTATGGCTACACCTTC. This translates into CASSDSNRGYNYGYTF.